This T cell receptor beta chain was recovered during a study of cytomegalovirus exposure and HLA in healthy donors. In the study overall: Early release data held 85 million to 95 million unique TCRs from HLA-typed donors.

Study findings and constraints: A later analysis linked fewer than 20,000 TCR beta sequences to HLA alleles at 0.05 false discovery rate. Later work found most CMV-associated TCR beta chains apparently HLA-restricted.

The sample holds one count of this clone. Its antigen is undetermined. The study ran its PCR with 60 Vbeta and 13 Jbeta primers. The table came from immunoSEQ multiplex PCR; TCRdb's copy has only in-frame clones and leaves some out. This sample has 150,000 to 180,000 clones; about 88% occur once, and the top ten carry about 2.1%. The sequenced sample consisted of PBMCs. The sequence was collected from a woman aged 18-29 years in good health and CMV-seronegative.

CDR3 nucleotides: TGTGCCAGCAGCCCGACGCGGGGGCAGAACTTCTACACCTTC. Amino acid sequence: CASSPTRGQNFYTF. This chain links TRBV7-8 with TRBJ1-2; a weak D match, TRBD1 (6 bases). The V gene's germline CDR1 is SGHVS and CDR2 FQNEAQ. The CDR3 runs to 14 residues. V was cut by 5 bases and J by 10 bases, with 20 bases left in between. Supplemented by reference TRBV7-8 and TRBJ1-2, the full variable domain reads GAGVSQSPRYKVAKRGQDVALRCDPISGHVSLFWYQQALGQGPEFLTYFQNEAQLDKSGLPSDRFFAERPEGSVSTLKIQRTQQEDSAVYLCASSPTRGQNFYTFGSGTRLTVV.